This TCR beta chain emerged from a study of blood T cell repertoires in COVID-19. About the research overall: Acute and convalescent COVID-19 specimens originated in the United States, Italy and Spain. Nucleic acid was either cDNA or gDNA, and it came from T cells, B-cell-depleted T cells, or PBMCs.

CDR1 LNHDA and CDR2 SQIVND come from the germline V gene (reference sequence). The CDR3 totals 14 residues. The V gene lost 8 bases and the J gene lost 2 bases, with 13 bases spanning the gap. In the original processing: How many nucleated cells were present was estimated from reference gene primer amplification. TCRdb's copy holds only in-frame clones and misses some; the assay was immunoSEQ multiplex PCR. The D gene and trimming were derived from the DNA, and the V and J assignments and clone size from that table. This table holds about 150,000 clones, 83% found once. The TCR comes from a woman aged 60 to 75 with COVID-19, enrolled during active disease. V usage is TRBV19 and J usage is TRBJ1-3; D may be TRBD1 (5 bases). The specimen sequenced was peripheral blood. DNA of the CDR3: TGTGCCAGTGACCCAGGGATACCTGGAAACACCATATATTTT. It specifies CASDPGIPGNTIYF.